Shown below are 2 T cell receptor beta chains from a single sample sequenced in a study of vaccination and CD4 T cells after COVID-19. In TCRdb, the PCR reads were re-called with MiXCR into one record per CDR3 protein. This sample has 15,000 to 20,000 distinct CDR3 sequences, with roughly 60% found just once. The source material was CD4+ T cells from blood, sampled before SARS-CoV-2 vaccination. The receptors were gathered from a human donor who had recovered from COVID-19.

The chain recombines TRBV12-3 or TRBV12-4 with TRBJ2-3; D is tentatively TRBD1 or TRBD2 (6 bases each). Trimming took 4 bases from V and 4 from J, leaving 12 bases between them. The CDR3 length is 14 residues. This CDR3 is CASSWARGPDTQYF. The CDR3 region has the DNA TGTGCCAGCAGTTGGGCTCGGGGGCCAGATACGCAGTATTTT.

The gene calls are TRBV7-3 and TRBJ2-3; 12 nucleotides agree with TRBD2. This CDR3 has 14 residues. CDR1 is SGHTA and CDR2 is FQGTGA in the germline V gene. V gave up 4 bases and J gave up 4 bases; unmatched junction bases: 0. Written as DNA, the CDR3 is TGTGCCAGCAGCTCTAGCGGGAGGGCAGATACGCAGTATTTT. Amino acid sequence: CASSSSGRADTQYF.